The next 31 T cell receptor beta chains were all read from a single sample in a study of T-cell reconstitution after alpha-beta-depleted transplantation in children. Preparing the TCRbeta library involved the use of unique molecular identifiers. MiXCR was run by TCRdb on the PCR reads, yielding one entry per CDR3 protein. The sample contains hundreds of thousands of distinct CDR3 sequences, 16% of which appear only once. Sequenced here: PBMCs from the stem cell graft donor, sampled from the stem cell graft. These receptors all come from a human donor who donated a stem cell graft to a child with acute myeloid leukemia.

Here the CDR3 DNA reads TGTGCCAGCAGCTTAGATACGACAGGGAACAATGAGCAGTTCTTC. It specifies CASSLDTTGNNEQFF. The rearrangement uses TRBV11-2 and TRBJ2-1, with 7 bases matching TRBD1. The CDR3 is 15 residues long. The ends lost 0 bases at V and 5 bases at J; junction bases unmatched: 4. Germline CDR1 and CDR2: SGHAT and FQNNGV.

The rearrangement uses TRBV5-1 and TRBJ2-1, with 13 bases matching TRBD2. CDR3 length: 16 residues. V shed 7 bases, J shed 1 base, and the junction held 5 bases outside the gene matches. The V gene's germline CDR1 is SGHRS and CDR2 YFSETQ. The chain's CDR3 is CASGTSGAISYNEQFF. CDR3 coding DNA: TGCGCCAGCGGGACTAGCGGGGCGATATCCTACAATGAGCAGTTCTTC.

This clonotype was recorded a few times. The chain couples TRBV10-3 to TRBJ2-7; D is possibly TRBD1 or TRBD2 (5 bases each). The CDR3 runs 14 residues. Trimming left V 6 bases short and J 2 bases short, with 14 bases between. Looked up from germline, CDR1 is ENHRY and CDR2 is SYGVKD. CDR3 region: CAISGDGRAYEQYF. CDR3 DNA: TGTGCCATCAGCGGGGACGGTAGAGCCTACGAGCAGTACTTC.

This clonotype was found many times. The chain has TRBV12-3 or TRBV12-4 and TRBJ2-7; the match to TRBD1 covers 9 bases. V was pared by 7 bases and J by 2 bases, with 3 bases of the junction left unmatched. There are 13 residues in the CDR3. The CDR3 protein is CASKGTGTYEQYF. The DNA for the CDR3 is TGTGCCAGCAAAGGGACAGGGACCTACGAGCAGTACTTC.

This clonotype showed up just a few times. This chain joins TRBV5-1 and TRBJ1-1; no definite D call. The germline V gene has CDR1 SGHRS and CDR2 YFSETQ. The CDR3 covers 14 residues. V gave up 4 bases and J gave up 1 base, with 11 bases separating them. CDR3 in amino acids: CASSGNPGNTEAFF. As DNA, the CDR3 is TGCGCCAGCAGCGGAAACCCAGGGAACACTGAAGCTTTCTTT.

V and J are TRBV20-1 and TRBJ1-6; no clear D gene. Germline-derived CDR1 and CDR2 are DFQATT and SNEGSKA (reference sequence). V was clipped by 4 bases and J by 5 bases, with 21 bases between them. The CDR3 spans 17 residues. The CDR3 protein is CSATILGSRRDNSPLHF. For the CDR3, the DNA is TGCAGTGCTACTATCCTTGGTTCCAGGCGAGATAATTCACCCCTCCACTTT.

The V gene is TRBV5-1, the J gene TRBJ2-2; 7 nucleotides align to TRBD2. Germline loops: CDR1 SGHRS, CDR2 YFSETQ. This CDR3 contains 16 residues. Germline trimming cut 4 bases from V and 5 bases from J; bases unmatched to any gene: 11. CDR3 in DNA: TGCGCCAGCAGCCGGGCGGGGGATCTGAGAACCGGGGAGCTGTTTTTT. Its protein product is CASSRAGDLRTGELFF.

This clonotype was counted only a few times. The chain recombines TRBV20-1 with TRBJ1-4; TRBD1 matches at 12 bases. The CDR3 consists of 19 residues. The germline V gene encodes CDR1 DFQATT and CDR2 SNEGSKA (reference sequence). The V segment lost 2 bases and the J segment 4 bases; nucleotides outside the gene matches: 14. The CDR3 spells CSARLPGTGGIWVNEKLFF. CDR3 nucleotides: TGCAGTGCTAGACTACCCGGGACAGGGGGCATTTGGGTTAATGAAAAACTGTTTTTT.

The sample holds a few counts of this clonotype. The rearrangement links TRBV7-7 to TRBJ1-1, with no clear D. Trimming stripped 1 base from V and 2 bases from J, with 11 bases between. Germline assignment: CDR1 SSHAT and CDR2 FNYEAQ (reference sequence). The CDR3 loop spans 15 amino acids. The CDR3 coding sequence is TGTGCCAGCAGCTTAGAAACCCACCAAAACACTGAAGCTTTCTTT. This gives the protein CASSLETHQNTEAFF.

This clonotype was recorded many times. The chain employs TRBV5-1 and TRBJ2-1; D is undetermined. V was cut by 5 bases and J by 2 bases, with 14 bases left in between. CDR3 length equals 15 residues. Germline V gives CDR1 SGHRS, CDR2 YFSETQ. For the CDR3, the DNA is TGCGCCAGCAGGCCCGAGAGGACCCCCTACAATGAGCAGTTCTTC. It codes for CASRPERTPYNEQFF. Together with reference TRBV5-1 and TRBJ2-1, the CDR3 gives the full variable domain: KAGVTQTPRYLIKTRGQQVTLSCSPISGHRSVSWYQQTPGQGLQFLFEYFSETQRNKGNFPGRFSGRQFSNSRSEMNVSTLELGDSALYLCASRPERTPYNEQFFGPGTRLTVL.

In this sample, this clonotype turned up many times. V gene TRBV12-3 or TRBV12-4 combines with J gene TRBJ1-1; weak D call: TRBD1 (6 bases). The CDR3 runs 15 residues. Trimming removed 7 bases at V and 0 bases at J, with 15 bases between. CDR3 nucleotide sequence: TGTGCCAGCAAAGAACAGGGAGGGATGAACACTGAAGCTTTCTTT. This codes for CASKEQGGMNTEAFF.

This clonotype appeared many times. The V and J genes are TRBV20-1 and TRBJ2-5; possible D gene TRBD1, 6 bases. This CDR3 region has 13 residues. V was clipped by 6 bases and J by 4 bases, with 15 bases between them. Germline CDR1 is DFQATT and CDR2 is SNEGSKA (reference sequence). CDR3 loop: CSAVGQSGETQYF. The CDR3 DNA sequence: TGCAGTGCCGTCGGACAGTCTGGAGAGACCCAGTACTTC.

The chain joins TRBV13 to TRBJ2-3; 9 bases are a match to TRBD2. Per germline, CDR1 PRHDT and CDR2 FYEKMQ (reference sequence). V shed 1 base, J shed 6 bases, and the junction held 20 bases outside the gene matches. The CDR3 has 20 residues. This chain's CDR3 is CASSLVYPSPLGSGGDTQYF. The CDR3 nucleotides read TGTGCCAGCAGCTTAGTTTATCCCAGCCCCTTGGGTAGCGGGGGTGATACGCAGTATTTT.

The genes are TRBV25-1 and TRBJ2-2; the match to TRBD2 covers 11 bases. This CDR3 has 19 residues. V lost 1 base and J lost 0; bases outside the gene matches: 7. Germline CDR1 reads MGHDK; CDR2 reads SYGVNS. CDR3 loop: CASSEFFLAGGSNTGELFF. The DNA for the CDR3 is TGTGCCAGCAGTGAATTTTTCCTAGCGGGAGGATCGAACACCGGGGAGCTGTTTTTT.

This clonotype was found a few times. This rearrangement joins TRBV12-3 or TRBV12-4 to TRBJ2-7, with 7 nucleotides matching TRBD1. The length of the CDR3 is 16 residues. Trimming removed 3 bases from V and 9 bases from J; junction bases left unmatched: 17. CDR3 in amino acids: CASSFALDRSRRGQYF. Written as DNA, the CDR3 is TGTGCCAGCAGTTTTGCCTTGGACAGGTCCCGTCGGGGGCAGTACTTC.

This clonotype was picked up many times. J is TRBJ2-3 and V is TRBV7-9; either TRBD1 or TRBD2 may supply D (5 bases each). The CDR3 covers 16 residues. In germline, CDR1 is SEHNR, CDR2 FQNEAQ (reference sequence). Trimming cost V 1 base and J 2 bases, with 13 bases left between them. The CDR3 region is CASSLGRGEPTDTQYF. The CDR3 DNA is TGTGCCAGCAGCTTAGGCCGGGGCGAACCCACAGATACGCAGTATTTT. Complete variable domain (other parts from reference TRBV7-9 and TRBJ2-3): DTGVSQNPRHKITKRGQNVTFRCDPISEHNRLYWYRQTLGQGPEFLTYFQNEAQLEKSRLLSDRFSAERPKGSFSTLEIQRTEQGDSAMYLCASSLGRGEPTDTQYFGPGTRLTVL.

This clonotype was seen a few times. The CDR3 region has the DNA TGCGCCAGCAGAGAGGGACTAGCGGGAGAAAACGTCGAGACCCAGTACTTC. The encoded protein is CASREGLAGENVETQYF. The rearrangement uses TRBV5-1 and TRBJ2-5, with TRBD2 identical over 14 bases. The CDR3 totals 17 residues. Trimming took 5 bases from V and 5 from J; bases not matched to a gene: 11. CDR1 is SGHRS and CDR2 is YFSETQ in the germline V gene.

This clonotype was detected only a few times. The chain employs TRBV12-3 or TRBV12-4 and TRBJ2-5; 8 bases match TRBD2. With V trimmed by 5 bases and J by 5 bases, 10 bases remained unmatched. The CDR3 is 15 amino acids. CDR3 DNA sequence: TGTGCCAGCAGTCCCCGGGGTAGCGGGGTTGAGACCCAGTACTTC. Encoded protein: CASSPRGSGVETQYF.

The chain has TRBV20-1 and TRBJ1-2; no clear D gene. Trimming cost V 1 base and J 5 bases, with 17 bases left between them. The CDR3 runs 15 residues. Germline-derived CDR1 and CDR2 are DFQATT and SNEGSKA (reference sequence). The CDR3: CSARGEIISIYGYTF. DNA of the CDR3: TGCAGTGCTAGAGGGGAAATAATCAGCATTTATGGCTACACCTTC.

The chain recombines TRBV20-1 with TRBJ1-4; D not resolved. Germline V gene data show CDR1 as DFQATT and CDR2 as SNEGSKA (reference sequence). The CDR3 is made up of 12 amino acids. The V end was cut by 5 bases, the J end by 5 bases, with 9 bases between. CDR3 in amino acids: CSALHSNEKLFF. The CDR3 nucleotides are TGCAGTGCTCTCCATTCAAATGAAAAACTGTTTTTT.

The genes are TRBV24-1 and TRBJ1-5, with 7 bases matching TRBD1. The junction had 5 bases not matched to a gene; V was cut back by 8 bases and J by 5 bases. This CDR3 is 13 amino acids long. Germline CDR1 is KGHDR and CDR2 is SFDVKD. This CDR3 is CATKGAGDQPQHF. The CDR3 DNA follows: TGTGCCACCAAGGGGGCTGGGGATCAGCCCCAGCATTTT.

This rearrangement joins TRBV5-6 to TRBJ1-2; D is unresolved. The CDR3 length is 15 residues. Germline values: CDR1 SGHDT, CDR2 YYEEEE. V was shortened by 1 base and J by 3 bases, with 13 bases between the two germline ends. In DNA form, the CDR3 reads TGTGCCAGCAGCTTGAGAACCCTATTATACTATGGCTACACCTTC. Translation: CASSLRTLLYYGYTF. The full variable domain, completed using reference TRBV5-6 and TRBJ1-2, is DAGVTQSPTHLIKTRGQQVTLRCSPKSGHDTVSWYQQALGQGPQFIFQYYEEEERQRGNFPDRFSGHQFPNYSSELNVNALLLGDSALYLCASSLRTLLYYGYTFGSGTRLTVV.

This chain uses TRBV27 with TRBJ2-5; no firm D call. Germline V gene data show CDR1 as MNHEY and CDR2 as SMNVEV (reference sequence). V was cut by 8 bases and J by 5 bases, with 12 bases left in between. The CDR3 is 12 amino acids. The CDR3 here is CASGASRETQYF. DNA of the CDR3: TGTGCCAGCGGAGCCTCTCGGGAGACCCAGTACTTC.

This chain uses TRBV18 with TRBJ1-1; TRBD1 matches 7 bases. CDR1 and CDR2 (germline): KGHSH, LQKENI. The CDR3 spans 13 residues. V was pared by 5 bases and J by 4 bases, with 4 bases of the junction left unmatched. The CDR3 DNA reads TGTGCCAGCTCATACAGGGGCCCCACTGAAGCTTTCTTT. Translated: CASSYRGPTEAFF.

This clonotype was recorded a few times. The chain recombines TRBV19 with TRBJ2-4; 9 bases are shared with TRBD1. J gave up 0 bases and V 8 bases, and 8 bases lay outside the gene matches. The CDR3 totals 16 residues. Germline V gene lookup returns CDR1 LNHDA and CDR2 SQIVND (reference sequence). CDR3 in amino acids: CASQGQGYLAKNIQYF. DNA for the CDR3: TGTGCCAGTCAGGGACAGGGATACCTAGCCAAAAACATTCAGTACTTC.

The chain joins TRBV7-9 to TRBJ1-1; D might be TRBD1 (5 bases). The germline V and J ends were trimmed by 2 bases and 5 bases, with 12 bases remaining between them. CDR1 is SEHNR and CDR2 is FQNEAQ in the germline V gene (reference sequence). The CDR3 contains 14 residues. The CDR3 spells CASSLRRGVTEAFF. CDR3 coding DNA: TGTGCCAGCAGCTTAAGAAGAGGGGTGACTGAAGCTTTCTTT.

In this sample, this clonotype turned up many times. This sequence joins TRBV20-1 and TRBJ2-4, with 8 positions matching TRBD1. V lost 0 bases and J lost 1; bases outside the gene matches: 11. The CDR3 covers 18 residues. Germline CDR1 and CDR2: DFQATT and SNEGSKA (reference sequence). The CDR3 DNA reads TGCAGTGCTAGAGAAATGGACAGGGCAAGTGGTGCCAAAAACATTCAGTACTTC. Translating gives CSAREMDRASGAKNIQYF.

This clonotype has just a few counts. The J gene is TRBJ2-3, the V gene TRBV7-2; 9 bases line up with TRBD2. The CDR3 consists of 15 residues. Germline V gene sequence: CDR1 SGHTA, CDR2 FQGNSA. V shed 5 bases, J shed 7 bases, and the junction held 10 bases outside the gene matches. CDR3 sequence: CASSRLAGEGNTQYF. The CDR3 DNA reads as TGTGCCAGCAGCCGGTTAGCGGGGGAGGGGAATACGCAGTATTTT.

The chain couples TRBV12-3 or TRBV12-4 to TRBJ2-1; D assignment may be TRBD1 or TRBD2 (5 bases each). The CDR3 sequence is 14 residues long. V lost 4 bases and J 10 bases, leaving 17 bases between the germline ends. CDR3 sequence: CASSSHGTAGEQFF. CDR3 DNA sequence: TGTGCCAGCAGTTCCCATGGGACGGCCGGAGAGCAGTTCTTC.

This clonotype was seen repeatedly, ten times or more. The rearrangement links TRBV29-1 to TRBJ1-2, with a tentative D call TRBD1 (6 bases). Germline lookup yields CDR1 SQVTM and CDR2 ANQGSEA. V was cut by 2 bases and J by 8 bases, with 18 bases left in between. This CDR3 has 14 amino acids. CDR3 DNA sequence: TGCAGCGTTGAATTGGGCAGGGGAGTTAGCGGCTACACCTTC. It encodes CSVELGRGVSGYTF.

V gene TRBV7-2 combines with J gene TRBJ1-2; no reliable D call. The CDR3 is 16 amino acids. Germline lookup yields CDR1 SGHTA and CDR2 FQGNSA. V was pared by 4 bases and J by 4 bases, with 19 bases between. The CDR3 nucleotides are TGTGCCAGCAGCTCCACGGGGAGTACCCTGAGCTATGGCTACACCTTC. Residues: CASSSTGSTLSYGYTF.